This T cell receptor (beta chain) is from a study of cytomegalovirus exposure and HLA in healthy donors. Overall study context: The same platform was used for the 130 or so validation repertoires as for the 666 first-cohort repertoires, as reported in a later analysis.

For this clone: Its antigen is undetermined.

General observations from the study: Subsequent analysis found a tendency for first-cohort TCR clusters to co-occur within the 100 to 150 validation repertoires.

Repertoires were generated with immunoSEQ multiplex PCR, while TCRdb's copy carries only in-frame clones and drops some. Of 80,000 to 100,000 clones in the sample, roughly nine tenths were seen once. Germline lookup yields CDR1 SQVTM and CDR2 ANQGSEA. The CDR3 extends over 15 amino acids. V was pared by 5 bases and J by 5 bases, with 21 bases between. The chain links TRBV29-1 to TRBJ1-1; D gene unclear. This receptor was identified in a woman aged 25 to 45 in good health and CMV-seronegative. The sequencing sample was made of PBMCs. The CDR3, as DNA: TGCAGCGTTAGCCCTTGGACGGGAACGGGGACTGAAGCTTTCTTT. This encodes CSVSPWTGTGTEAFF.